This T cell receptor beta chain is drawn from a study of T cells in narcolepsy (dated by TCRdb to the late 2010s). Notes on the research overall: Patients with narcolepsy type 1 or type 2 (NT1, NT2) and healthy control donors were enrolled in the study. The study sought autoreactive T cells targeting hypocretin neuron self-antigens (hypocretin, TRIB2) in narcolepsy patients, using TCR Vbeta sequencing to track clonotypes in blood and CSF. Broader findings and caveats from the paper: Some blood memory CD4+ repertoires from patients and controls contained no sequences matching autoreactive T cell clones. Autoreactive clonotypes were reported to be detected serially in the blood of the same patients and of different patients, but not in the blood of healthy controls. Plots that compared CSF and blood CD4+ T cell clonotypes from the same patient highlighted HCRT-specific and TRIB2-specific autoreactive clonotypes. Patients and controls had comparable numbers of sequenced blood memory CD4+ clonotypes, averaging about 40,000 and 33,000, respectively.

Germline trimming: 5 bases from V, 6 bases from J; junction bases outside gene matches: 6. Taken from cysteine to phenylalanine, the CDR3 has 14 residues. Left in the record is the CDR3 DNA by itself, 42 bases read in frame from the first base. The germline V gene encodes CDR1 SGHTA and CDR2 FQGNSA. The library was produced with the immunoSEQ multiplex PCR assay. TCRdb took this table from immuneACCESS and kept in-frame rearrangements with V and J called. Such tables lack part of the clones; where checked against another copy, unresolved V genes explain under half of the gap, and the rest is unexplained. The sample table lists some 30,000 clones, around 80% of them with a count of one. Roughly 1% of the sample lies in the top ten. For TCR Vbeta sequencing, memory CD4+ T cells were sorted ex vivo from the peripheral blood of both healthy controls and narcolepsy patients. About this clone itself: What antigen it recognizes has not been identified. There are no base qualities to consult, and no much larger clone falls within one base.

The V and J genes are TRBV7-2 and TRBJ1-5, with 8 bases aligning to TRBD1. The receptor comes from a human donor in good health. Sequencing was performed on memory (CD45RA-) CD4+ T cells from blood. Per the publication, the cell subset or site label means: memory T cells sorted ex vivo from peripheral blood. The DNA sequence is TGTGCCAGCAGCCCGGGACAGGCCACTCAGCCCCAGCATTTT. The translation is CASSPGQATQPQHF.